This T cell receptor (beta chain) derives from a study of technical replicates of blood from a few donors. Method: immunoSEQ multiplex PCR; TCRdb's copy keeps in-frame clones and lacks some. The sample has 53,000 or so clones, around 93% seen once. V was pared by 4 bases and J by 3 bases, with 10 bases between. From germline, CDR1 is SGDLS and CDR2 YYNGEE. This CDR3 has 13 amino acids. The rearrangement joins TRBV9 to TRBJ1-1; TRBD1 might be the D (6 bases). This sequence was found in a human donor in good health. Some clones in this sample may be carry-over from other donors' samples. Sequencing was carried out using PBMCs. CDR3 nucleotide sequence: TGTGCCAGCAGCAGAGGGGGGGACACTGAAGCTTTCTTT. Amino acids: CASSRGGDTEAFF.